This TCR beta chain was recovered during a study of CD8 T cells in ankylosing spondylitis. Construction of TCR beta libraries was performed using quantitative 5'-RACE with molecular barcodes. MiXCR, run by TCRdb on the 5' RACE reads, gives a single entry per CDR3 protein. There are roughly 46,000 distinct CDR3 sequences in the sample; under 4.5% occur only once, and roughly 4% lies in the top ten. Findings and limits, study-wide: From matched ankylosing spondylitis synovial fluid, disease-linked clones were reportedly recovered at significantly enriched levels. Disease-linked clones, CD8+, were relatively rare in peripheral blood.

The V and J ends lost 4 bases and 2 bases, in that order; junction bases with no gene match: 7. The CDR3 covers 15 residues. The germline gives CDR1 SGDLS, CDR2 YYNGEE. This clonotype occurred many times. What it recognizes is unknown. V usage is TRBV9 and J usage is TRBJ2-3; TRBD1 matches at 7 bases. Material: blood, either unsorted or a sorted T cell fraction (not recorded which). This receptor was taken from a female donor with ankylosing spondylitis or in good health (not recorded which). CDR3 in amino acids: CASSFQGESTDTQYF. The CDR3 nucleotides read TGTGCCAGCAGCTTTCAGGGGGAGTCCACAGATACGCAGTATTTT.